This TCR beta chain was sequenced for a study of T cell responses to AZD1222 COVID-19 vaccine. In the study overall: The analysis combined second doses at about 4 or about 12 weeks.

Overall study results and limits: Clonal diversity was possibly underestimated, and white British individuals and females predominated among donors. Repertoires were obtained only post-peak T cell response.

Comment on this clone: Antigen specificity is unknown.

The data were produced by immunoSEQ multiplex PCR, yet TCRdb's version contains in-frame clones alone and is incomplete. The repertoire holds 77,000 or so clones, 70% to 90% seen once, with 20% in the top ten. This TCR was recovered from an adult in good health. The source was peripheral blood, collected on day 0 of AZD1222 vaccination.

CDR3 loop: CASRGGREISPLHF. The CDR3 coding sequence is TGTGCCAGCAGGGGGGGCAGGGAGATTTCACCCCTCCACTTT. The chain uses TRBV21-1 and TRBJ1-6. TRBV21-1 is noted as a pseudogene. The CDR3 has 14 residues.